The 10 T cell receptor beta chains reported below all come from one sample, sequenced in a study of cytomegalovirus exposure and HLA in healthy donors. PCR used 60 Vbeta primers and 13 Jbeta primers. Produced via immunoSEQ multiplex PCR; TCRdb's table is partial and in-frame only. The sample holds roughly 220,000 clones, about 75% seen once. The sequencing input was PBMCs. These receptors came from a woman aged 25-40 years in good health and CMV-seronegative.

This clone has just a few counts. The chain couples TRBV7-8 to TRBJ2-1, with TRBD1 matching 8 bases. The CDR3 extends over 13 amino acids. The germline CDR1 and CDR2 sequences are SGHVS and FQNEAQ. After removal of 3 bases from V and 8 bases from J, the junction contained 3 bases not matched to a gene. CDR3 sequence: CASSFGQGDEQFF. For the CDR3, the DNA is TGTGCCAGCAGCTTTGGACAGGGAGATGAGCAGTTCTTC.

The V gene is TRBV6-6, the J gene TRBJ1-2, with 8 bases aligning to TRBD1. The CDR3 covers 15 residues. Trimming took 5 bases from V and 2 from J; bases not matched to a gene: 7. Germline V lookup: CDR1 MNHNY, CDR2 SVGAGI (reference sequence). The CDR3 nucleotides are TGTGCCAGCAGTCAGGGACAGGCGACGAACTATGGCTACACCTTC. Its protein product is CASSQGQATNYGYTF.

The gene calls are TRBV7-9 and TRBJ1-2; TRBD1 aligns across 9 bases. The CDR3 is 16 residues long. V gave up 5 bases and J gave up 7 bases; unmatched junction bases: 14. Per the germline V gene, CDR1 is SEHNR and CDR2 is FQNEAQ (reference sequence). The CDR3 DNA sequence: TGTGCCAGCAGCCCGCGAGAGGGACAGGGTGTTCTTGGCTACACCTTC. Amino acid sequence: CASSPREGQGVLGYTF.

This clone has only one observation. The V and J genes are TRBV27 and TRBJ2-7, with 7 nucleotides matching TRBD2. Germline V CDR1 and CDR2: MNHEY, SMNVEV (reference sequence). V shed 4 bases and J 3 bases; nucleotides not matched to a gene: 6. The CDR3 is 14 amino acids. This CDR3 is CASSYGGGVYEQYF. The CDR3 DNA is TGTGCCAGCAGTTATGGGGGGGGAGTCTACGAGCAGTACTTC.

A single count supports this clone. This sequence joins TRBV6-1 and TRBJ1-5; 7 bases align to TRBD1. This CDR3 is built from 15 residues. V was clipped by 6 bases and J by 5 bases; unmatched bases: 10. The germline V gene has CDR1 MNHNS and CDR2 SASEGT. CDR3 residues: CASRYGQDSYQPQHF. DNA of the CDR3: TGTGCCAGCAGATACGGACAGGATTCATATCAGCCCCAGCATTTT.

The CDR3 loop is CASSVEDRGQTDTQYF. The DNA of the CDR3 is TGTGCCAGCAGCGTAGAGGACAGGGGGCAAACAGATACGCAGTATTTT. The chain combines TRBV9 with TRBJ2-3; 11 bases are a match to TRBD1. The germline CDR1 and CDR2 sequences are SGDLS and YYNGEE. The CDR3 consists of 16 residues. V lost 0 bases to trimming and J lost 3 bases; unmatched junction nucleotides: 3.

This clone was detected only once. The rearrangement joins TRBV5-1 to TRBJ1-4, with a possible D match to TRBD1 (5 bases). The CDR3 is made up of 14 amino acids. Germline V CDR1 and CDR2: SGHRS, YFSETQ. Trimming left V 1 base short and J 7 bases short, with 11 bases between. CDR3 region: CASSLRAGGEKLFF. The CDR3 nucleotides are TGCGCCAGCAGCTTGAGAGCGGGGGGTGAAAAACTGTTTTTT.

This chain joins TRBV2 and TRBJ2-1, with a tentative D call TRBD2 (6 bases). This CDR3 spans 11 amino acids. V was shortened by 8 bases and J by 5 bases, with 7 bases between the two germline ends. Germline-derived CDR1 and CDR2 are SNHLY and FYNNEI. CDR3 sequence reads: CASRTNNEQFF. CDR3 in DNA: TGTGCCAGCCGGACTAACAATGAGCAGTTCTTC.

This chain joins TRBV2 and TRBJ1-5; no reliable D call. Germline V gives CDR1 SNHLY, CDR2 FYNNEI. The germline V and J ends were trimmed by 6 bases and 7 bases, with 19 bases remaining between them. This CDR3 contains 15 residues. CDR3 amino acids: CASRRTFLGWQPQHF. The CDR3, as DNA: TGTGCCAGCAGGAGGACTTTTTTGGGGTGGCAGCCCCAGCATTTT.

On this clone: The same CDR3 can be traced to other DNA sequences in this sample. This chain joins TRBV10-2 and TRBJ2-2; a weak D match, TRBD1 (6 bases). Per the germline V gene, CDR1 is WSHSY and CDR2 is SAAADI. CDR3 length: 18 residues. The V end lost 6 bases, the J end lost 7 bases, and 27 bases lay between the germline ends. CDR3 bases: TGCGCCAGCAGCGAACCGGGACAAGCTAAATTTAAGGACGGGGAGCTGTTTTTT. Protein sequence: CASSEPGQAKFKDGELFF.